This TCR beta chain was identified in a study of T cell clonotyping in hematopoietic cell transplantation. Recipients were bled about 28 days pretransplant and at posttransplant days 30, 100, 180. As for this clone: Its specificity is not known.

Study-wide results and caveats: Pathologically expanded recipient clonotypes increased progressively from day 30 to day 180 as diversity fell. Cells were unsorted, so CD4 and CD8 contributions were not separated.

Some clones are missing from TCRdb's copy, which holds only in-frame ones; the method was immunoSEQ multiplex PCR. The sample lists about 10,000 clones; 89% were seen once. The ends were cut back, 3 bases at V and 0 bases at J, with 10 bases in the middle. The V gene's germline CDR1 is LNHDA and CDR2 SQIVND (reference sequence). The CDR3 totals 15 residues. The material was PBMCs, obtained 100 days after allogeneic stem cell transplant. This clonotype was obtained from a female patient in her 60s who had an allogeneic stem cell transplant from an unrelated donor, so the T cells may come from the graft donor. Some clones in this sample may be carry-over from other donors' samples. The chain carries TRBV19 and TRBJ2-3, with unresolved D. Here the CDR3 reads CASSMLGSSTDTQYF. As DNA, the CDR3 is TGTGCCAGTAGTATGCTGGGGTCTAGCACAGATACGCAGTATTTT. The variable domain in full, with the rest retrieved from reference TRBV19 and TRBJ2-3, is DGGITQSPKYLFRKEGQNVTLSCEQNLNHDAMYWYRQDPGQGLRLIYYSQIVNDFQKGDIAEGYSVSREKKESFPLTVTSAQKNPTAFYLCASSMLGSSTDTQYFGPGTRLTVL.